The entry below describes one T cell receptor beta chain. It has no known antigen specificity. No much larger clone is present one base from it, and per-base qualities are unavailable. Another Seattle source contributed samples from volunteer blood donors who had recovered from COVID-19. Collaborating institutions collected whole blood in K2EDTA tubes following their own protocols. For TCRbeta analysis, collaborator samples were shipped as frozen whole blood, as isolated PBMCs, or as DNA extracted from either sample type. From V the trimming removes 4 bases and from J it removes 10 bases, while the gene matches leave 11 bases of the junction unaccounted for. The CDR3 sequence holds 14 residues, the cysteine and phenylalanine included. This entry keeps only the CDR3 DNA: 42 bases, framed from base 1. In the germline V gene (reference sequence), CDR1 corresponds to SEHNR and CDR2 to FQNEAQ. TCRbeta CDR3 regions were amplified from genomic DNA by means of the immunoSEQ Assay, a bias-controlled multiplex PCR. The original pipeline was this. The number of nucleated cells in each sample was estimated by amplification of reference gene primers within the assay. To quantify the absolute abundance of each unique TCRbeta CDR3 rearrangement, sequence reads were collapsed and filtered. For each sample, productive Simpson clonality was calculated as the square root of Simpson's diversity index across productive rearrangements. TCRdb took over this immuneACCESS table, retaining in-frame rearrangements with V and J assigned. Such tables are incomplete; in checked studies, under half of the missing clones stem from an unresolved V gene, and the remainder is unexplained. That table gives V, J and clone size, and the DNA gave D and trimming. Here the sample has 220,000 or so clones; approximately 80% occur a single time. The ten largest clonotypes hold about 5.1% of the sample.

This specimen comes from a study of blood T cell repertoires in COVID-19 (dated by TCRdb to 2020 to 2021). In the study overall: The collaborator samples originated in the United States, Italy and Spain and spanned the acute and convalescent phases of COVID-19. HLA class I and class II types, where available, came from metadata supplied by the sample provider rather than from assay-based typing. Deeply sampled blood TCRbeta repertoires from subjects exposed to, actively infected with, or recovered from COVID-19 were included in the dataset. The repertoires were released in a freely available public database meant as a resource for research on the immune response to SARS-CoV-2. The samples were drawn from the first 160 participants of the ongoing ImmuneRACE study and from 1,200 or so subjects provided by 6 global collaborators. The material from the prospective study consisted of cDNA or gDNA derived from T cells, B-cell-depleted T cells, or PBMCs. A de-identified subject ID, COVID-19 status, age in years and sex were almost always included in the sample metadata. Overall results and qualifications from the work: Clinical and demographic metadata were provided uncurated, with the amount varying by source and participant.

This TCR came from a woman in her fifties or sixties who had recovered from COVID-19. Recombination linked TRBV7-9 to TRBJ2-7, and TRBD1 aligns with 9 junction nucleotides. Sequenced sample: peripheral blood. The CDR3 protein is CASSSWTGEDLQYF. The nucleotides read TGTGCCAGCAGCTCTTGGACAGGGGAGGACCTCCAGTACTTC.